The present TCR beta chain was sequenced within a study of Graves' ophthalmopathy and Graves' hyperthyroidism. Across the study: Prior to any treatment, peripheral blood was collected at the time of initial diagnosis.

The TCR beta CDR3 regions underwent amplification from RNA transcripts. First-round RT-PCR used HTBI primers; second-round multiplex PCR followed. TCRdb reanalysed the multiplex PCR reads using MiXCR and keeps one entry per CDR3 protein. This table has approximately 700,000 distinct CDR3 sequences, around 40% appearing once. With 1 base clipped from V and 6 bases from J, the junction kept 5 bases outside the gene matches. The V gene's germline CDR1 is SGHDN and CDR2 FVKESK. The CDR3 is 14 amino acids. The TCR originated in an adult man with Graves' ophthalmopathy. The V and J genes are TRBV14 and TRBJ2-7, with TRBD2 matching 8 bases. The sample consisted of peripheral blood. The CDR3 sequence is CASSQAGGPSEQYF. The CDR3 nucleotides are TGTGCCAGCAGCCAAGCGGGAGGGCCGTCCGAGCAGTACTTC.